This record covers a single TCR beta chain. These data belong to a study of blood T cell repertoires in COVID-19. In the study overall: COVID-19 samples, acute and convalescent, were from the United States, Italy and Spain. T cells, B-cell-depleted T cells, or PBMCs provided the cDNA or gDNA that served as material.

CDR1 and CDR2 from the germline V gene are GTSNPN and SVGIG (reference sequence). V shed 6 bases, J shed 4 bases, and the junction held 17 bases outside the gene matches. This CDR3 comprises 16 residues. As handled by the study authors: Estimated nucleated cell counts came from reference gene primer amplification. Sequencing was performed with immunoSEQ multiplex PCR; in TCRdb, only in-frame clones are kept and a portion is missing. That table furnishes V, J and clone size, whereas the DNA furnished D and trimming. The data hold around 76,000 clones, with around 83% observed a single time. The origin of this receptor is a man older than 75 with acute or convalescent COVID-19. J is TRBJ1-1 and V is TRBV30, with 7 positions matching TRBD1. The sample consisted of peripheral blood. The CDR3 sequence: CACTGARWAMSTEAFF. The CDR3 DNA sequence: TGTGCCTGCACAGGGGCTCGTTGGGCCATGAGCACTGAAGCTTTCTTT.